Described below is a single TCR beta chain sequence and its context. This record comes from a study of shared clonotypes between healthy human individuals. TCRdb's copy holds only in-frame clones and misses some; the assay was immunoSEQ multiplex PCR. Among a few million clones listed, approximately 95% were seen once. This CDR3 contains 14 residues. The germline gives CDR1 MNHEY, CDR2 SVGAGI. The V gene lost 7 bases and the J gene lost 1 base, with 14 bases spanning the gap. The sequence was obtained from a man younger than 30 in good health. Some clones in this sample may be carry-over from other donors' samples. The specimen was naive CD4+ T cells from PBMCs. Regarding subset: CD45RA+ positively selected. V and J are TRBV6-5 and TRBJ2-7; D might be TRBD1 (6 bases). The CDR3 DNA sequence: TGTGCCAGCATTAGGGGACACGGTTCCTACGAGCAGTACTTC. This encodes CASIRGHGSYEQYF.